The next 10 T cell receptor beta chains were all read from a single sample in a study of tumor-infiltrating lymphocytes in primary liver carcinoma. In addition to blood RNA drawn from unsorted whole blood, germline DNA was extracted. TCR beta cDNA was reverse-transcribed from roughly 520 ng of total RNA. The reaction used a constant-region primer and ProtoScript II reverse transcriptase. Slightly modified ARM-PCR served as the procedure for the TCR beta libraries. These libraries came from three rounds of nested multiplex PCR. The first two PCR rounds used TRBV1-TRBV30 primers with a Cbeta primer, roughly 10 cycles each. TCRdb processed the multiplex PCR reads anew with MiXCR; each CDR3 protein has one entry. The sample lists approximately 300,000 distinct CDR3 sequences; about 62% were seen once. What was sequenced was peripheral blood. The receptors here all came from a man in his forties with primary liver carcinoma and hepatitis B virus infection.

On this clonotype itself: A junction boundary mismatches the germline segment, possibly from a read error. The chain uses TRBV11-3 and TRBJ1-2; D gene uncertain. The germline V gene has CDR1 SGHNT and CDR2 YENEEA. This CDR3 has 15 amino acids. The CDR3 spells CASTLPRTRVSGYTF. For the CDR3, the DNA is TGTGCCAGCACTCTCCCCCGCACACGAGTATCTGGCTATACCTTC.

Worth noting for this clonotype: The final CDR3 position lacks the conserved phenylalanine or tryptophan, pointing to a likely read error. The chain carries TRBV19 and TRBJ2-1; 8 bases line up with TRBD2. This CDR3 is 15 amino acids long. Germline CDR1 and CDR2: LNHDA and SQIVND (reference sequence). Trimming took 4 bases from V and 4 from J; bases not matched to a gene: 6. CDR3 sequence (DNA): TGTGCCAGTAGTACCGCACTAGCGGCTTACAATGAGCAGTTCCTC. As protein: CASSTALAAYNEQFL.

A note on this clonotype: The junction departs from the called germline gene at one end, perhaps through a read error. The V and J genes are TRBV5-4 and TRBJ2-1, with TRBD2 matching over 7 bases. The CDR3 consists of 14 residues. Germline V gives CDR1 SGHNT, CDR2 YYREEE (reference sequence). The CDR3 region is CASSLPGGNNDQFF. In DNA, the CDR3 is TGTGCCAGCAGCTTACCGGGGGGAAACAATGATCAGTTCTTC. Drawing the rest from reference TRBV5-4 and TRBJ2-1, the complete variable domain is ETGVTQSPTHLIKTRGQQVTLRCSSQSGHNTVSWYQQALGQGPQFIFQYYREEENGRGNFPPRFSGLQFPNYSSELNVNALELDDSALYLCASSLPGGNNDQFFGPGTRLTVL.

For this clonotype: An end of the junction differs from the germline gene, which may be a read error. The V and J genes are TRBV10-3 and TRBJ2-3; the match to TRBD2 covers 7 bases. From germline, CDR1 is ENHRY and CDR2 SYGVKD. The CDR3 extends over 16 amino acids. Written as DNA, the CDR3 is TGTACCATCAGTGAGTCGCCTAGCGGATACACAGATACTCAGTATTTT. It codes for CTISESPSGYTDTQYF.

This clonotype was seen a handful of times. The CDR3: CASSRYRLRGRWQKGSPLHF. The CDR3 DNA is TGTGCCAGCAGCCGCTATCGACTGAGGGGACGGTGGCAGAAGGGATCGCCCCTCCACTTT. The chain uses TRBV11-2 and TRBJ1-6; possibly TRBD1 for D (5 bases). Trimming stripped 5 bases from V and 13 bases from J, with 36 bases between. CDR3 length: 20 amino acids. Germline V gives CDR1 SGHAT, CDR2 FQNNGV.

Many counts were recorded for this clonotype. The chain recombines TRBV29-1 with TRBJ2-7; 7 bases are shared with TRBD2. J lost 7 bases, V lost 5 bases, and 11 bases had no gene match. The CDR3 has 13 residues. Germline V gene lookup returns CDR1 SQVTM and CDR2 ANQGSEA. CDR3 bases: TGCAGCGTTCTATCGGGGAGGGAAGGTGAGCAGTACTTC. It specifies CSVLSGREGEQYF.

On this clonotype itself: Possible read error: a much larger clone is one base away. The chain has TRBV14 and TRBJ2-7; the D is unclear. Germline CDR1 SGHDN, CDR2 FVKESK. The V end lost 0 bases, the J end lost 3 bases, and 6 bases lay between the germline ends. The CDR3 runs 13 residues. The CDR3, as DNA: TGTGCCAGCAGCCAAGACACTGGCTACGAGCAGTACTTC. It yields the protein CASSQDTGYEQYF.

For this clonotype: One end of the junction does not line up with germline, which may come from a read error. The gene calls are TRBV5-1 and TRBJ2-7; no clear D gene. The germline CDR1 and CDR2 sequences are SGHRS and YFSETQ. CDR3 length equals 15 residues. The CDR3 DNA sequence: TGCGCCAGCAGCTTCGGTCTTTGCACCGTCTACGAGCAGTACTTT. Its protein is CASSFGLCTVYEQYF. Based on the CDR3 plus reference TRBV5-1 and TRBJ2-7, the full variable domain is KAGVTQTPRYLIKTRGQQVTLSCSPISGHRSVSWYQQTPGQGLQFLFEYFSETQRNKGNFPGRFSGRQFSNSRSEMNVSTLELGDSALYLCASSFGLCTVYEQYFGPGTRLTVT.

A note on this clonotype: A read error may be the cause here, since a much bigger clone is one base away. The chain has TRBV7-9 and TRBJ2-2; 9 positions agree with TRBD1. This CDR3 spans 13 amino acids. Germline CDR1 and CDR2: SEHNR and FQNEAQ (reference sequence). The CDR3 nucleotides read TGTACCAGCAGCTGGACAGGGGACGGGGAGCTGTTTTTT. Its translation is CTSSWTGDGELFF.

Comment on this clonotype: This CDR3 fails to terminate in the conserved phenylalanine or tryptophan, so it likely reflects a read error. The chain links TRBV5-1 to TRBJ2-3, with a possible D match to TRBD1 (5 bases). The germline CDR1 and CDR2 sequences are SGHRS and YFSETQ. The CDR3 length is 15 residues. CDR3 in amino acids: CASSLSRGPTGTQYY. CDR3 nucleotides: TGCGCCAGCAGCTTGAGTCGCGGACCCACAGGTACGCAGTATTAT.